These 21 T cell receptor beta chains were all obtained from the same sample, sequenced in a study of shared clonotypes between healthy human individuals. Profiling relied on immunoSEQ multiplex PCR, and the TCRdb table lists in-frame clones only, not all of them. The repertoire holds about 960,000 clones, with over 60% as singletons. What was sequenced was memory CD4+ T cells sorted from blood. Specified subset: CD45RA-negative fraction. These receptors all come from a young man in good health.

This clone appeared many times. The J gene is TRBJ2-3, the V gene TRBV13; 8 nucleotides agree with TRBD1. Germline loops: CDR1 PRHDT, CDR2 FYEKMQ (reference sequence). The length of the CDR3 is 15 residues. Germline trimming cut 5 bases from V and 3 bases from J; bases unmatched to any gene: 7. CDR3 amino acids: CASSTDRGQTDTQYF. Here the CDR3 DNA reads TGTGCCAGCAGCACCGACAGGGGCCAAACAGATACGCAGTATTTT.

A single count supports this clone. The chain employs TRBV9 and TRBJ1-5; no reliable D call. Per the germline V gene, CDR1 is SGDLS and CDR2 is YYNGEE. The CDR3 extends over 15 amino acids. V was cut by 4 bases and J by 3 bases, with 14 bases left in between. Written as DNA, the CDR3 is TGTGCCAGCAGCTCAGGTAAAGGGTTCAATCAGCCCCAGCATTTT. It yields the protein CASSSGKGFNQPQHF.

The V call is TRBV5-5, the J call TRBJ1-1; D uncertain. CDR3 length: 15 residues. V was pared by 0 bases and J by 2 bases, with 11 bases between. The germline V gene has CDR1 SGHKS and CDR2 YYEKEE (reference sequence). CDR3: CASSLGNTVNTEAFF. CDR3 DNA: TGTGCCAGCAGCTTGGGGAATACGGTTAACACTGAAGCTTTCTTT.

This clone showed up just a few times. The chain recombines TRBV7-2 with TRBJ2-2; D unclear. This CDR3 comprises 19 residues. V was trimmed by 3 bases and J by 6 bases, leaving 26 bases between them. Germline V gene sequence: CDR1 SGHTA, CDR2 FQGNSA. DNA of the CDR3: TGTGCCAGCAGCTTTTTCATGGTGTGGGTCGGTGGTCGGGCCGGGGAGCTGTTTTTT. Amino acids: CASSFFMVWVGGRAGELFF.

The gene calls are TRBV11-1 and TRBJ1-3; no clear D gene. Germline loops: CDR1 SGHAT, CDR2 FQDESV (reference sequence). Trimming shortened V by 5 bases and J by 4 bases, and 18 bases separated the two germline ends. The CDR3 sequence is 16 residues long. Written as DNA, the CDR3 is TGTGCCAGCAGCGCCAATCAAGGGCTGGGAGGAAACACCATATATTTT. Protein: CASSANQGLGGNTIYF.

Here the CDR3 DNA reads TGTGCCATACCCCACTCGGCATCGCTCTCCTACAATGAGCAGTTCTTC. This sequence encodes CAIPHSASLSYNEQFF. The chain is built from TRBV7-9 and TRBJ2-1; no firm D call. This CDR3 spans 16 amino acids. Germline V lookup: CDR1 SEHNR, CDR2 FQNEAQ (reference sequence). The V end was cut by 10 bases, the J end by 0 bases, with 19 bases between.

Of note for this clone: Given a much more abundant clone one base away, this may be a read error. The genes are TRBV6-6 and TRBJ2-7; TRBD2 matches 10 bases. Germline V gene sequence: CDR1 MNHNY, CDR2 SVGAGI (reference sequence). This CDR3 has 15 amino acids. In DNA, the CDR3 is TGTGCCAGCAGTCCTCGCGGTAGCGGGGGGTGGGAGCAGTGCTTC. Encoded protein: CASSPRGSGGWEQCF.

The rearrangement uses TRBV5-6 and TRBJ1-6; TRBD1 matches at 10 bases. The ends lost 4 bases at V and 6 bases at J; junction bases unmatched: 10. The length of the CDR3 is 17 residues. Germline values: CDR1 SGHDT, CDR2 YYEEEE. The CDR3 protein is CASSALGTGEGNSPLHF. As DNA, the CDR3 is TGTGCCAGCAGCGCCCTGGGGACAGGGGAGGGTAATTCACCCCTCCACTTT.

Regarding this clone: Different DNA sequences within this sample yield the same CDR3. V usage is TRBV7-2 and J usage is TRBJ2-7; D unclear. V was trimmed by 2 bases and J by 3 bases, leaving 8 bases between them. The CDR3 loop spans 13 amino acids. Germline V gene sequence: CDR1 SGHTA, CDR2 FQGNSA. CDR3 DNA: TGTGCCAGCAGCTTAAACAGAGACTACGAGCAGTACTTC. Protein product: CASSLNRDYEQYF.

V usage is TRBV2 and J usage is TRBJ1-2; D uncertain. The CDR3 runs to 11 residues. In germline, CDR1 is SNHLY, CDR2 FYNNEI. V gave up 11 bases and J gave up 5 bases, with 12 bases separating them. The CDR3 protein is CALRATYGYTF. Here the CDR3 DNA reads TGTGCCTTGAGGGCTACATATGGCTACACCTTC.

The rearrangement uses TRBV9 and TRBJ1-2, with D possibly matching TRBD1 (5 bases). Germline CDR1 SGDLS, CDR2 YYNGEE. The CDR3 extends over 15 amino acids. Deletions cut 2 bases from V and 6 bases from J, with 17 bases between. The CDR3 nucleotides are TGTGCCAGCAGCGTTGGGCCCGGGGGGTCGGATGGCTACACCTTC. This sequence encodes CASSVGPGGSDGYTF.

The rearrangement uses TRBV28 and TRBJ2-3; 10 nucleotides align to TRBD1. With V trimmed by 2 bases and J by 13 bases, 6 bases remained unmatched. This CDR3 spans 13 amino acids. Germline CDR1 is MDHEN and CDR2 is SYDVKM. The chain's CDR3 is CASSLLDRGREYF. The CDR3 DNA reads as TGTGCCAGCAGTTTACTGGACAGGGGGAGGGAGTATTTT.

V is TRBV7-2 and J is TRBJ2-5; TRBD2 agrees at 7 bases. The CDR3 runs 17 residues. V shed 1 base and J 1 base; nucleotides not matched to a gene: 9. Germline V gives CDR1 SGHTA, CDR2 FQGNSA. The CDR3 DNA reads as TGTGCCAGCAGCTTAGTGGGGCTAGCGGAAGGCCAAGAGACCCAGTACTTC. Protein sequence: CASSLVGLAEGQETQYF.

V usage is TRBV14 and J usage is TRBJ2-1, with 10 bases aligning to TRBD2. The CDR3 is 15 amino acids. CDR1 is SGHDN, CDR2 FVKESK, per germline. V gave up 1 base and J gave up 8 bases; unmatched junction bases: 5. The CDR3 region has the DNA TGTGCCAGCAGCCAAGGCACTAGCGGGAACTATGAGCAGTTCTTC. Translating it yields CASSQGTSGNYEQFF. The full variable domain, its missing parts supplied by reference TRBV14 and TRBJ2-1, is EAGVTQFPSHSVIEKGQTVTLRCDPISGHDNLYWYRRVMGKEIKFLLHFVKESKQDESGMPNNRFLAERTGGTYSTLKVQPAELEDSGVYFCASSQGTSGNYEQFFGPGTRLTVL.

The chain combines TRBV11-2 with TRBJ1-5, with 8 positions matching TRBD1. Germline V gene data show CDR1 as SGHAT and CDR2 as FQNNGV. V shed 4 bases, J shed 2 bases, and the junction held 4 bases outside the gene matches. This CDR3 comprises 15 residues. The DNA of the CDR3 is TGTGCCAGCAGCTCAGGACAGGGTGGCAATCAGCCCCAGCATTTT. It encodes CASSSGQGGNQPQHF. Using reference TRBV11-2 and TRBJ1-5 for the parts outside the CDR3, the full variable domain is EAGVAQSPRYKIIEKRQSVAFWCNPISGHATLYWYQQILGQGPKLLIQFQNNGVVDDSQLPKDRFSAERLKGVDSTLKIQPAKLEDSAVYLCASSSGQGGNQPQHFGDGTRLSIL.

The V gene is TRBV18, the J gene TRBJ2-5; 8 nucleotides agree with TRBD1. Trimming at V came to 5 bases and at J to 4 bases, leaving 9 bases not matched to a gene. There are 15 residues in the CDR3. CDR1 and CDR2 (germline): KGHSH, LQKENI. CDR3 sequence: CASSGLGRGRETQYF. CDR3 DNA: TGTGCCAGCTCAGGATTGGGCAGGGGGCGAGAGACCCAGTACTTC.

The chain carries TRBV18 and TRBJ1-2; D uncertain. The CDR3 runs to 16 residues. Germline CDR1 reads KGHSH; CDR2 reads LQKENI. V lost 3 bases and J lost 0, with 14 bases in between. CDR3: CASSPSARVPNYGYTF. The CDR3 nucleotides read TGTGCCAGCTCACCTTCGGCGAGGGTACCTAACTATGGCTACACCTTC.

The chain uses TRBV9 and TRBJ2-6; D is possibly TRBD1 (6 bases). Germline V gene sequence: CDR1 SGDLS, CDR2 YYNGEE. Trimming took off 0 bases at V and 3 bases at J, with 10 bases between the two ends. CDR3 length equals 16 residues. CDR3 DNA: TGTGCCAGCAGCGTAGCCGGGACAAGTGGGGCCAACGTCCTGACTTTC. Protein product: CASSVAGTSGANVLTF.

The chain is built from TRBV30 and TRBJ2-3; D not certain. This CDR3 comprises 14 residues. Germline CDR1 and CDR2: GTSNPN and SVGIG (reference sequence). Trimming took 2 bases from V and 2 from J, leaving 11 bases between them. The DNA of the CDR3 is TGTGCCTGGAGTATTTTTGGGATCACAGATACGCAGTATTTT. Amino acids: CAWSIFGITDTQYF.

The chain carries TRBV5-4 and TRBJ2-4; 7 bases match TRBD2. J gave up 3 bases and V 3 bases, and 6 bases lay outside the gene matches. CDR3 length: 15 residues. Germline loops: CDR1 SGHNT, CDR2 YYREEE (reference sequence). CDR3 region: CASSSSWEGKNIQYF. The CDR3 coding sequence is TGTGCCAGCAGCTCCTCATGGGAGGGCAAAAACATTCAGTACTTC.

This clone is a singleton in its sample. The chain uses TRBV10-1 and TRBJ2-1, with D perhaps TRBD1 (5 bases). Germline V gene lookup returns CDR1 WNHNN and CDR2 SYGVQD (reference sequence). The CDR3 has 13 amino acids. Trimming took off 7 bases at V and 7 bases at J, with 14 bases between the two ends. The CDR3 is CASIGQGVNEQFF. The CDR3 nucleotides read TGCGCCAGCATAGGACAAGGAGTAAATGAGCAGTTCTTC.